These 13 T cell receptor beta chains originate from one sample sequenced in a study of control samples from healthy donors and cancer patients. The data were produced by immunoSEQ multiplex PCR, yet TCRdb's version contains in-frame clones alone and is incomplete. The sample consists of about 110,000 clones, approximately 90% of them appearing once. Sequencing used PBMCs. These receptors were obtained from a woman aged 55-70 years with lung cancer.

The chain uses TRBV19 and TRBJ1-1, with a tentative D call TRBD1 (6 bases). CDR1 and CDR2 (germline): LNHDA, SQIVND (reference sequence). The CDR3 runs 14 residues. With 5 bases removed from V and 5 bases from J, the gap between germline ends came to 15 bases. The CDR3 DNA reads TGTGCCAGTAGTGGTTGGACAGCCATTACTGAAGCTTTCTTT. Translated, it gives CASSGWTAITEAFF.

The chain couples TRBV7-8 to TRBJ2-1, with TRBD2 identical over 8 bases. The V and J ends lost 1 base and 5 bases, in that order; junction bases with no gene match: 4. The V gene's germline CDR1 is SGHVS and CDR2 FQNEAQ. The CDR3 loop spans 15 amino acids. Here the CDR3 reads CASSLVAGGHNEQFF. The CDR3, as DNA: TGTGCCAGCAGCTTAGTTGCGGGGGGACACAATGAGCAGTTCTTC.

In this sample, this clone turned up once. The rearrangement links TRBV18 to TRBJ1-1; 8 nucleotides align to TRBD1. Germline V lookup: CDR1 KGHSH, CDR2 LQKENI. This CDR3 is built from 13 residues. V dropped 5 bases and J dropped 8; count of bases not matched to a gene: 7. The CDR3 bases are TGTGCCAGCTCATGGGAGGCAGGGGGCGAAGCTTTCTTT. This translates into CASSWEAGGEAFF.

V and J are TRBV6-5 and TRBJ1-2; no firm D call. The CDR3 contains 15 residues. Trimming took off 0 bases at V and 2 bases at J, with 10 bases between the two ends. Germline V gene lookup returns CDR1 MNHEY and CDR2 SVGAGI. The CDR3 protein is CASSYSRAGNYGYTF. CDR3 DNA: TGTGCCAGCAGTTACTCGAGAGCCGGAAACTATGGCTACACCTTC.

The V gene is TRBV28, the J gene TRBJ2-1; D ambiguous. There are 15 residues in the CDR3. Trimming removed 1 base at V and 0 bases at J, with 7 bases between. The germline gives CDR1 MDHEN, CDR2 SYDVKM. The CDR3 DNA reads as TGTGCCAGCAGTTTATACCCGAGCTCCTACAATGAGCAGTTCTTC. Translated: CASSLYPSSYNEQFF.

DNA of the CDR3: TGTGCCAGCAGTTTATCGATGGGGAGGGCCCCATCTTTCCGGACTGAAGCTTTCTTT. The encoded protein is CASSLSMGRAPSFRTEAFF. The J gene is TRBJ1-1, the V gene TRBV27; D not resolved. Trimming stripped 0 bases from V and 5 bases from J, with 25 bases between. Germline CDR1 and CDR2: MNHEY and SMNVEV (reference sequence). The length of the CDR3 is 19 residues.

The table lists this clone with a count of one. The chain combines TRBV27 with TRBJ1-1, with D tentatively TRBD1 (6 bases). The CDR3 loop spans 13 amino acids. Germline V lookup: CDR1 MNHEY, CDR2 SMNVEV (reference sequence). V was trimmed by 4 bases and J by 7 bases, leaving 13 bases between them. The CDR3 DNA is TGTGCCAGCAGTTACCCAGGGGCCGGTGAAGCTTTCTTT. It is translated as CASSYPGAGEAFF.

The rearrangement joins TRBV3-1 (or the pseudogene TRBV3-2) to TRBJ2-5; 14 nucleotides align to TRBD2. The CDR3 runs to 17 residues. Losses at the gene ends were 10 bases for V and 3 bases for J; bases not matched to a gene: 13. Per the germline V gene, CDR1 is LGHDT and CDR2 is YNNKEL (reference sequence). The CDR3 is CATKGTSGRGVKETQYF. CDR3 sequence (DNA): TGTGCCACCAAAGGGACTAGCGGGAGAGGGGTAAAAGAGACCCAGTACTTC.

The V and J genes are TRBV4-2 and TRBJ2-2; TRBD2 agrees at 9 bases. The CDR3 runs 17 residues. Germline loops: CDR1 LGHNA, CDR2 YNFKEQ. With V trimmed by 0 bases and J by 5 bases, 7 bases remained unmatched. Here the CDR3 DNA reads TGTGCCAGCAGCCAAGATATTAGCGGGGGAGGGACCGGGGAGCTGTTTTTT. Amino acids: CASSQDISGGGTGELFF.

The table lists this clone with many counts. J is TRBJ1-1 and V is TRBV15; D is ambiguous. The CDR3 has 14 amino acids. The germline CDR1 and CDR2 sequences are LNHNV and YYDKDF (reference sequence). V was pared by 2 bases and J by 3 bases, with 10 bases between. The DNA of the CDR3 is TGTGCCACCAGCAGACGCACACCCGACACTGAAGCTTTCTTT. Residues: CATSRRTPDTEAFF.

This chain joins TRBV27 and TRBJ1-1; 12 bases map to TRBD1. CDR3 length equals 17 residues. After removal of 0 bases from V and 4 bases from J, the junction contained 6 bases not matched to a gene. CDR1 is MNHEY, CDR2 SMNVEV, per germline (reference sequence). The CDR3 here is CASSLSGQGAGFTEAFF. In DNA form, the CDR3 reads TGTGCCAGCAGTTTATCGGGACAGGGGGCGGGATTCACTGAAGCTTTCTTT.

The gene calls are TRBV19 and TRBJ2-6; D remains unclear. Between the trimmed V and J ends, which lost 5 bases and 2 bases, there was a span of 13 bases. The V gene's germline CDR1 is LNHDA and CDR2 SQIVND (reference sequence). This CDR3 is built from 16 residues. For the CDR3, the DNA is TGTGCCAGTAGTCCCGGCCCGGCTACTGGGGCCAACGTCCTGACTTTC. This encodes CASSPGPATGANVLTF.

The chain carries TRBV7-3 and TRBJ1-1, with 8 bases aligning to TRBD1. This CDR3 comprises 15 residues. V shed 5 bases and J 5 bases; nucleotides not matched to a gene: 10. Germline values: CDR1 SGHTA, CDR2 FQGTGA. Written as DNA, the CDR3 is TGTGCCAGCAGCCCCCAAGGCAGGGGGCAAACTGAAGCTTTCTTT. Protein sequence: CASSPQGRGQTEAFF.